This T cell receptor beta chain is drawn from a study of a mutant IDH1 vaccine in newly diagnosed glioma. On the study more broadly: The therapy given earlier, which was standard therapy, consisted of radiotherapy, temozolomide, or both, and most of the patients received both.

This table comes from immunoSEQ multiplex PCR, and its TCRdb copy is limited to in-frame clones, with some not included. The profile shows 68,000 or so clones, 84% of them singletons. As for time point: week 35, safety follow-up. Topical imiquimod accompanied each vaccine dose, which consisted of 300 ug of mutant IDH1 20-mer peptide. For this clone: Its antigen is not identified.

The receptor's source is a man aged 18 to 30 with glioma. The sequencing here drew on PBMCs, taken from a glioma patient whose treatment included an IDH1 peptide vaccine.

The CDR3 spells CASSLGSGPSYEQYF. CDR3 coding DNA: TGTGCCAGCAGCCTCGGTAGCGGTCCTTCCTACGAGCAGTACTTC. The J gene is TRBJ2-7, the V gene TRBV7-2; possible D gene TRBD2, 6 bases. Trimming pared 5 bases from V and 1 base from J, leaving 15 bases between. The CDR3 runs 15 residues. Germline V gene lookup returns CDR1 SGHTA and CDR2 FQGNSA.